Shown below are 18 T cell receptor beta chains from a single sample sequenced in a study of T cell responses to AZD1222 COVID-19 vaccine. Sequencing was performed with immunoSEQ multiplex PCR; in TCRdb, only in-frame clones are kept and a portion is missing. In the table there are about 120,000 clones, approximately 90% of which are singletons. This material consisted of peripheral blood, taken 28 days after the second AZD1222 dose. These receptors were obtained from an adult who received the AZD1222 COVID-19 vaccine.

V and J are TRBV7-2 and TRBJ1-1; D gene uncertain. The CDR3 length is 14 residues. The V gene's germline CDR1 is SGHTA and CDR2 FQGNSA. The V and J ends lost 5 bases and 0 bases respectively, with 10 bases between them. CDR3 loop: CASSPYTVNTEAFF. The CDR3 region has the DNA TGTGCCAGCAGCCCTTATACCGTGAACACTGAAGCTTTCTTT.

The CDR3 sequence: CASMGTATHSNQPQHF. DNA of the CDR3: TGTGCCAGCATGGGGACAGCCACACATAGCAATCAGCCCCAGCATTTT. V is TRBV2 and J is TRBJ1-5; 7 bases fit TRBD1. Trimming cost V 7 bases and J 0 bases; bases outside gene matches: 9. This CDR3 has 16 residues. Germline CDR1 and CDR2: SNHLY and FYNNEI. The variable domain in full, completed from reference TRBV2 and TRBJ1-5, reads EPEVTQTPSHQVTQMGQEVILRCVPISNHLYFYWYRQILGQKVEFLVSFYNNEISEKSEIFDDQFSVERPDGSNFTLKIRSTKLEDSAMYFCASMGTATHSNQPQHFGDGTRLSIL.

The rearrangement links TRBV6-5 to TRBJ1-2, with D tentatively TRBD1 (5 bases). CDR3 length equals 15 residues. Deletions cut 6 bases from V and 4 bases from J, with 18 bases between. The germline V gene encodes CDR1 MNHEY and CDR2 SVGAGI. The CDR3 here is CASSPPGLLPYGYTF. CDR3 bases: TGTGCCAGCAGCCCCCCGGGACTTTTACCCTATGGCTACACCTTC.

The V gene is TRBV4-2, the J gene TRBJ2-2, with D tentatively TRBD2 (6 bases). Germline CDR1 LGHNA, CDR2 YNFKEQ. Between the trimmed V and J ends, which lost 0 bases and 5 bases, there was a span of 13 bases. This CDR3 spans 16 amino acids. The CDR3 DNA reads TGTGCCAGCAGCCAAGATCGGCTAGCGCAAACCGGGGAGCTGTTTTTT. It codes for CASSQDRLAQTGELFF.

The chain is built from TRBV15 and TRBJ1-5; 7 bases are a match to TRBD1. This CDR3 region has 15 residues. CDR1 is LNHNV and CDR2 is YYDKDF in the germline V gene (reference sequence). J was trimmed by 4 bases and V by 4 bases; bases with no gene match: 7. The CDR3 loop reads CATSIRDSQNQPQHF. The CDR3 region has the DNA TGTGCCACCAGCATCCGGGACAGCCAGAATCAGCCCCAGCATTTT. The whole variable domain, filled in from reference TRBV15 and TRBJ1-5, reads DAMVIQNPRYQVTQFGKPVTLSCSQTLNHNVMYWYQQKSSQAPKLLFHYYDKDFNNEADTPDNFQSRRPNTSFCFLDIRSPGLGDTAMYLCATSIRDSQNQPQHFGDGTRLSIL.

The gene calls are TRBV19 and TRBJ1-5; D is unclear. Per the germline V gene, CDR1 is LNHDA and CDR2 is SQIVND (reference sequence). The V and J ends lost 11 bases and 7 bases respectively, with 18 bases between them. The CDR3 is 13 residues long. The CDR3 DNA reads TGTGCCCCCCAGCCTGGGGTGGGCCAGCCCCAGCATTTT. Translating it yields CAPQPGVGQPQHF.

The rearrangement links TRBV29-1 to TRBJ2-2, with D perhaps matching TRBD1 (5 bases). V was cut by 6 bases and J by 1 base, with 12 bases left in between. There are 14 residues in the CDR3. Germline V gives CDR1 SQVTM, CDR2 ANQGSEA. The CDR3 is CSVQGPLNTGELFF. CDR3 sequence (DNA): TGCAGCGTCCAGGGCCCCCTGAACACCGGGGAGCTGTTTTTT.

The rearrangement links TRBV19 to TRBJ2-1; 9 bases agree with TRBD1. V trimming: 1 base; J trimming: 2 bases; junction bases outside the gene matches: 6. The CDR3 totals 17 residues. CDR1 LNHDA and CDR2 SQIVND come from the germline V gene (reference sequence). The CDR3: CASSIGRRQGAYNEQFF. CDR3 sequence (DNA): TGTGCCAGTAGTATAGGGAGGAGACAGGGGGCCTACAATGAGCAGTTCTTC.

This sequence joins TRBV19 and TRBJ2-3; TRBD2 matches 12 bases. The CDR3 has 17 amino acids. J was trimmed by 4 bases and V by 5 bases; bases with no gene match: 10. Germline V gene data show CDR1 as LNHDA and CDR2 as SQIVND (reference sequence). CDR3 region: CASSWTSGIHWSDTQYF. CDR3 nucleotides: TGTGCCAGTAGTTGGACTAGCGGGATTCATTGGTCAGATACGCAGTATTTT.

This rearrangement joins TRBV28 to TRBJ2-7; D unresolved. Germline V gene data show CDR1 as MDHEN and CDR2 as SYDVKM. This CDR3 is built from 10 residues. V lost 6 bases to trimming and J lost 6 bases, with 6 bases between them. CDR3 sequence: CASSLSEQYF. CDR3 coding DNA: TGTGCCAGCAGCTTGAGCGAGCAGTACTTC.

The V call is TRBV19, the J call TRBJ2-3, with 7 nucleotides matching TRBD2. Germline CDR1 is LNHDA and CDR2 is SQIVND (reference sequence). There are 16 residues in the CDR3. V lost 5 bases, J lost 1 base, and 9 bases stayed unmatched. The CDR3 DNA follows: TGTGCCAGTAGTTCAGGGACTAAGTCCCGCACAGATACGCAGTATTTT. Its protein is CASSSGTKSRTDTQYF.

The chain couples TRBV6-4 to TRBJ2-3, with 7 nucleotides matching TRBD1. CDR1 is MRHNA, CDR2 SNTAGT, per germline. This CDR3 has 13 residues. With 6 bases clipped from V and 3 bases from J, the junction kept 3 bases outside the gene matches. The DNA of the CDR3 is TGTGCCAGCAGAGCAGGGGGAACAGATACGCAGTATTTT. Translated, it gives CASRAGGTDTQYF.

This clone was counted once. The chain links TRBV6-4 to TRBJ2-3; D unresolved. V was cut by 3 bases and J by 4 bases, with 11 bases left in between. This CDR3 has 14 residues. CDR1 and CDR2 (germline): MRHNA, SNTAGT. DNA of the CDR3: TGTGCCAGCAGTGATCAGACTCGCGCAGATACGCAGTATTTT. Its translation is CASSDQTRADTQYF.

J is TRBJ1-3 and V is TRBV7-9, with unresolved D. This CDR3 spans 15 amino acids. The V end was cut by 3 bases, the J end by 0 bases, with 9 bases between. Germline values: CDR1 SEHNR, CDR2 FQNEAQ (reference sequence). CDR3 DNA sequence: TGTGCCAGCAGCTTCGGGCCGAGCTCTGGAAACACCATATATTTT. Its translation: CASSFGPSSGNTIYF.

The chain links TRBV4-2 to TRBJ2-1; 10 bases agree with TRBD2. In germline, CDR1 is LGHNA, CDR2 YNFKEQ. Trimming took 0 bases from V and 9 from J; bases not matched to a gene: 14. The CDR3 consists of 18 residues. CDR3 residues: CASSQDSASGRSKSEQFF. As DNA, the CDR3 is TGTGCCAGCAGCCAAGATTCCGCTAGCGGGAGAAGTAAGTCTGAGCAGTTCTTC.

This clone came up once. The chain is built from TRBV2 and TRBJ2-7, with 11 bases that match TRBD1. Trimming at V came to 6 bases and at J to 6 bases, leaving 7 bases not matched to a gene. Germline loops: CDR1 SNHLY, CDR2 FYNNEI. The CDR3 is 14 amino acids. The CDR3: CASSRTGGPSEQYF. The DNA of the CDR3 is TGTGCCAGCAGCCGGACAGGGGGCCCCTCCGAGCAGTACTTC.

This clone was recorded only once. J is TRBJ1-4 and V is TRBV28; maybe TRBD1 (5 bases). The CDR3 covers 19 residues. Germline CDR1 is MDHEN and CDR2 is SYDVKM. V dropped 6 bases and J dropped 4 bases, with 27 bases sitting between them. Here the CDR3 DNA reads TGTGCCAGCAGGAACCACGGACAAGGGCAGGGTCCCCTTAATGAAAAACTGTTTTTT. Translation: CASRNHGQGQGPLNEKLFF.

The chain links TRBV7-9 to TRBJ1-4; D is unclear. V was trimmed by 3 bases and J by 4 bases, leaving 3 bases between them. The CDR3 extends over 12 amino acids. Germline assignment: CDR1 SEHNR and CDR2 FQNEAQ (reference sequence). The CDR3 DNA follows: TGTGCCAGCAGCTTTAATAATGAAAAACTGTTTTTT. It codes for CASSFNNEKLFF.